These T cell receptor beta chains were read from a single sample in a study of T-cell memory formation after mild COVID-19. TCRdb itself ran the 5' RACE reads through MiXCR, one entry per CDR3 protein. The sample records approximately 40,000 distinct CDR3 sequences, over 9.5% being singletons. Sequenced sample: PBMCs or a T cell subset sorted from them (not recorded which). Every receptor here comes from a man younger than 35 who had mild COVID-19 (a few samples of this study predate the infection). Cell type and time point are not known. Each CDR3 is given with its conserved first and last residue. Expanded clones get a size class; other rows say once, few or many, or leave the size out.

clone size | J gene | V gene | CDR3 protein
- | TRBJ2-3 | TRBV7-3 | CASSPGPATDTQYF
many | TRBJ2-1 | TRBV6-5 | CASSLRPGLADNEQFF
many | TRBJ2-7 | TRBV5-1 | CASSNGLAGLSEQYF
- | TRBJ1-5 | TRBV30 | CAWRPNRVYQPQHF
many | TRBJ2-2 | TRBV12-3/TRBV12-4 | CASSRGGLNTGELFF
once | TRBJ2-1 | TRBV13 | CASSDSLNNEQFF
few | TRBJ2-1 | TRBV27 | CASSSGQGRRIEQFF
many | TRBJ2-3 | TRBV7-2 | CASSYKGFADTQYF
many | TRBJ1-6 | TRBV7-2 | CASGQGPTNSPLHF
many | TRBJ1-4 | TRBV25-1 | CASSGDREVEKLFF
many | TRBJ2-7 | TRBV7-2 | CASSLVGTGAYEQYF
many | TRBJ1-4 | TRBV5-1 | CASSLTGGWQKLFF
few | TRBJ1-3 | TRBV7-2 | CASSLPGFSGNTIYF
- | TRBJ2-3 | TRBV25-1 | CASRAAGGHTDTQYF
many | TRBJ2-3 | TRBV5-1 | CASSLGRGTDTQYF
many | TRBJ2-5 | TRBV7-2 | CASSLAGTYQETQYF
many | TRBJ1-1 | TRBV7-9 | CASSSPDLREAFF
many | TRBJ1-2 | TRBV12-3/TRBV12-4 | CASGIRGNYGYTF
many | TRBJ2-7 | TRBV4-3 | CASSQVTRAGGRGEQYF
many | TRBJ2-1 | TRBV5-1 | CASLPWTGFNNEQFF
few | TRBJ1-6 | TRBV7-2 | CASSPRGTGNFNSPLHF
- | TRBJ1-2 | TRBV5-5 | CASSFQGNYGYTF
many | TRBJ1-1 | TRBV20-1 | CSAEDRANTEAFF
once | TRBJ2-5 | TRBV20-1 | CSVQRGLETQYF
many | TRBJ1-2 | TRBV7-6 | CASSLGPGLDYGYTF
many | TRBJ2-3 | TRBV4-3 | CASSQESYRQGDYTDTQYF
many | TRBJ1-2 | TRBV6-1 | CASSDRPQGYTF
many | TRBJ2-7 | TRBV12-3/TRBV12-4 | CASSFLAEQYF
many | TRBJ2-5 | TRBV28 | CASTLGGKETQYF
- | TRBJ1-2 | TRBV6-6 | CASSYLDGNYGYTF
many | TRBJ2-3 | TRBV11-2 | CATSQGDTQYF
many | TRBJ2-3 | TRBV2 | CASSEAWGGTDTQYF
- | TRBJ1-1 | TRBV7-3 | CASSRSGETEAFF
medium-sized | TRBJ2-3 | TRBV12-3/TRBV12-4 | CASSLSSTDTQYF
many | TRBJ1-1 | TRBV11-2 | CASSLVGGATEAFF
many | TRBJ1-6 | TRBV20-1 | CSARLQENSPLHF
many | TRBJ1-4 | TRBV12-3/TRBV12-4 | CASSPVSTNEKLFF
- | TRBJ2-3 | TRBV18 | CASSRLSTDTQYF
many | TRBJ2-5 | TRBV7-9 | CASSSGLEGTQYF
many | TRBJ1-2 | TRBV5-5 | CASSTPPLANYGYTF
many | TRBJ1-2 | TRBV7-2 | CASSVWTGANYGYTF
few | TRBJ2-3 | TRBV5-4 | CASSPGLASTDTQYF
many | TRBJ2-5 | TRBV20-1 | CSATGGQETQYF
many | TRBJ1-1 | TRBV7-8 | CASSRRAANTEAFF
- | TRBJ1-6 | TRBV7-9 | CASRQQGEPLHF
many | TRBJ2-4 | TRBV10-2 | CASSKSLIGLAKNIQYF
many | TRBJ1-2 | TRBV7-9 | CASSPDRGSGYGYTF
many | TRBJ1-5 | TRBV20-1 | CSTAVLAPGNQPQHF
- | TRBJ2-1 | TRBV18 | CASSSGTSGLDEQFF
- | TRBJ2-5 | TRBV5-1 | CASSWTTQETQYF
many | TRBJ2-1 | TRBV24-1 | CATSDPGLAAEQFF
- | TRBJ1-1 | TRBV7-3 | CASRRSSYTEAFF
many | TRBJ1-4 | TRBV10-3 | CAISGGGELFF